Sequencing of this T cell receptor beta chain was carried out in a study of metastatic and nonmetastatic thyroid tumors. Thyroid surgery was performed in patients who had received no treatment beforehand. The CDR3 consists of 14 residues. Germline V CDR1 and CDR2: SEHNR, FQNEAQ (reference sequence). With 6 bases removed from V and 3 bases from J, the gap between germline ends came to 15 bases. TCRdb re-called the PCR reads via MiXCR. The sample shows some 2,000 clones, roughly 40% of them seen only once. This chain connects TRBV7-9 to TRBJ2-7; D is unclear. Sequenced sample: adjacent normal tissue. This receptor was taken from a female donor with papillary thyroid cancer or a benign thyroid nodule (not recorded which). Some clones in this sample may be carry-over from other donors' samples. Written as DNA, the CDR3 is TGTGCCAGCAGTCAGGTATCCAGAGTCTACGAGCAGTACTTC. Its translation is CASSQVSRVYEQYF.